This note documents a single T cell receptor beta chain sequence. Its target antigen remains unknown. No much larger clone is present one base from it, and per-base qualities are unavailable. The cohort consisted of 666 healthy bone marrow donors. At the time of sampling, every cohort member was nominally healthy, though immune exposures that went unrecorded were likely present. The donor was CMV seronegative and belonged to the group of around 350 seronegative cohort members. A peripheral blood sample was collected from each donor, and TCR beta sequencing was performed on peripheral blood mononuclear cells. The Qiagen DNeasy Blood Extraction Kit was used to extract genomic DNA from the blood cell samples. The data were taken from a study of cytomegalovirus exposure and HLA in healthy donors (dated by TCRdb to 2015 to 2018). Broadly, across the study: An earlier analysis of roughly 610 of the donors reported 276 Gb of sequence data and around 100 million unique TCR beta sequences obtained from around 170 million T cells. Around 330 gigabases of sequencing data and around 85 million unique TCR sequences made up an early release that covered some 640 HLA-typed donors. The genetic ancestry cluster associated with self-reported Caucasian donors included 70% to 85% of the 300 to 400 genotyped donors. The study was designed to test whether signatures of past pathogen exposure could be identified by cataloging public T cell receptors. The study used immunosequencing to profile the T cell repertoires of several hundred subjects and linked those repertoires to cytomegalovirus serostatus. Besides the first cohort of approximately 710 subjects, a separate validation cohort made up of some 110 different subjects was used. To predict cytomegalovirus infection status, the study combined high-throughput TCR immunosequencing, statistical association of individual TCRs with disease status, and machine learning. In a later analysis, previously published TCR beta repertoires from roughly 710 donors were re-analyzed and high-resolution HLA genotyping was added so that TCR occurrence patterns could be studied. In the later analysis, no new phenotypic data were used to find candidate immune exposures; instead, reliance was placed on TCR beta sequences and their occurrence across donors. To decide whether each TCR beta V gene segment behaved as functional or pseudogenic, an earlier analysis of some 540 of the donors relied on high-throughput TCR beta sequencing. Donor age, sex, ethnicity and CMV serostatus were compiled alongside the repertoire data. A later genetic analysis took genome-wide SNP genotypes for about 65% of the roughly 670 donors and used that subset as a discovery cohort. All discovery cohort repertoires had been generated on a single sequencing platform. HLA typing covered class I and class II loci at four-digit resolution. Typing coverage varied by locus: roughly 629-630 donors for A, B, C, DRB1 and DQB1; roughly 560 for DQA1; more than 600 for DPA1; roughly 470 for DPB1. Five DR-DQ haplotypes were treated as single units for association and clustering because of strong linkage in the cohort. On average, roughly 240,000 unique TCR beta nucleotide sequences were sequenced per donor among about 400 genotyped donors of the cohort, with roughly 18% of those sequences being non-productive.

Libraries were made using the immunoSEQ multiplex PCR assay. A mixture of 60 forward primers for TCR Vbeta segments and 13 reverse primers for TCR Jbeta segments was used in the multiplex PCR. Amplification of the CDR3 region of rearranged TCR beta genes was performed with a multiplex PCR assay on genomic DNA. Amplified TCR beta libraries were sequenced as 87-base-pair reads on the Illumina HiSeq System. On the study's bioinformatics: Across the 500 to 700 repertoires, a later analysis counted 60 million to 90 million unique TCR beta chains, 9 million to 14 million of which were shared by at least two donors. To remove PCR and sequencing errors, raw reads were error-corrected and collapsed into unique sequences using a nearest-neighbor algorithm that merged closely related sequences. CDR3 sequences were aligned to IMGT reference sequences to assign V, D and J gene segments. For a sequence to be retained, a match of at least six nucleotides to both a V gene segment and a J gene segment was required. A rearrangement was called productive if the CDR3 had no stop codons and remained in frame with V and J, and every other rearrangement was called non-productive. Following IMGT convention, CDR3 was defined as the stretch from the second conserved V-encoded cysteine to the conserved J-encoded phenylalanine. In an earlier analysis of around 570 of the donors, sequences lacking an unambiguous match to a single V gene segment were excluded. In an earlier analysis of almost 600 of the donors, a V segment was called functional when productive rearrangements were above 56.7%, and segregating when the standard deviation between donors exceeded 5%. A statistical classification framework was developed to diagnose cytomegalovirus status using the catalog of TCR beta chain sequences. In a later analysis, V and J genes were assigned by comparing TCR nucleotide sequences against IMGT/GENE-DB human TR gene sequences. Using the TCRdist pipeline, a later analysis assigned CDR3 sequences along with most-parsimonious VDJ recombination scenarios. In a later analysis, each TCR beta chain was defined by its CDR3 amino acid sequence together with its V-gene family, and reads without a unique V-gene family were excluded. A later analysis removed 450 to 600 highly shared, low-generation-probability nucleotide sequences to deal with suspected cross-contamination and a sequencing artifact. In a later analysis, a clonal expansion index was calculated for each public chain from normalized within-repertoire ranks of inferred template counts. In a later analysis, generation probabilities were computed with a VDJ recombination model fitted to out-of-frame rearrangements, and the resulting probabilities were checked against IGoR. A later analysis scored TCR-TCR, TCR-HLA and TCR-CMV co-occurrence with hypergeometric tests, applying a repertoire-size bias correction to TCR pairs. A later analysis estimated false discovery rates by permuting HLA or CMV assignments 20 times. A later analysis grouped co-occurring TCRs with DBSCAN, adding TCRdist sequence similarity when clustering within HLA-allele-positive subsets. Repertoires with fewer than 30,000 or more than 120,000 public chains were left out of co-occurrence clustering, as were about five repertoires with anomalous nucleotide sharing. The source is immuneACCESS, and TCRdb retained only in-frame sequences with V and J called. Part of the clones is not carried over; for the studies checked, unresolved V genes explain less than half of this, and the remainder is unexplained. The V and J calls and clone size come from that table; D and trimming were worked out from the DNA. In this sample the table shows more than 75,000 clones, approximately 79% of which occur a single time. Together, the top ten hold 3.5% to 4% of the sample.

General conclusions and limits of the study: A cluster of highly shared sequence variants was judged likely to be a technical artifact of the sequencing pipeline. A further reported finding was that TCR beta sequences accurately predicted the HLA-A and HLA-B alleles for most subjects in the first cohort. The authors suggested that the approach could potentially be generalized to other disease states and immunological phenotypes. The presence/absence analyses assumed that sequencing depth was roughly uniform across donors, and that assumption may not be true. In an earlier analysis of fewer than 750 of the donors, most TCR beta V segments were observed in productive rearrangements about 90% or about 30% of the time, broadly matching IMGT annotations. While some public TCRs were present in many individuals, most TCR sequences turned up only very rarely across donors. In a later analysis, around 17,000 TCR beta sequences were associated with specific HLA alleles at a false discovery rate of 0.05. Because counts were too low, some 17 rarely observed V segments, including chromosome 9 orphons, were excluded from the earlier analysis of a few hundred of the donors. Several of the top co-occurrence clusters appeared to be linked to parvovirus B19, influenza, CMV and Epstein-Barr virus, according to a later analysis. Immune exposure information for the cohort was limited to CMV serostatus. In the study, around 160 TCR beta chains were listed as associated with cytomegalovirus. Linkage disequilibrium might explain the correlated functional status among segregating V segments, but an unknown experimental factor could not be ruled out. In a later genetic analysis, fewer N-insertions in productive TCRs were reported among donors in an Asian-associated ancestry cluster than the roughly 700-donor mean. In this cohort, only TCR beta chains were sequenced, and detectable features were limited by the absence of alpha or paired-chain data. Three of the identified cytomegalovirus-associated TCR beta chains were confirmed in vitro to be specific for cytomegalovirus antigens. The classifier was reported to diagnose cytomegalovirus status with high specificity and sensitivity in both the original cohort and the validation cohort. Strong co-occurrence of HLA alleles, especially DR and DQ, made assigning TCR associations to individual alleles difficult. Because HLA typing was missing for some donors at each locus, association tests included only the typed subset. In a later analysis, TCR association rates were found to vary across HLA loci, with the most associated TCRs seen for DRB1 alleles and the fewest for HLA-C alleles. Because the 87-base-pair reads could not distinguish some IMGT-functional V segments, including TRBV6-2 and TRBV6-3, those segments were excluded. An association between a missense DCLRE1C variant and V-gene and J-gene trimming of TCR beta chains was found in a later genetic analysis and replicated in an independent cohort. Most CMV-associated TCR beta chains appeared to be HLA-restricted in a later analysis, and the HLA associations seemed to be driven largely by CMV exposure. Compared with equally common non-associated chains, HLA-associated TCR beta chains in a later analysis were more clonally expanded and had lower generation probabilities.

V was cut back by 2 bases and J by 0 bases, leaving a gap of 11 bases between them. Measured from the cysteine to the phenylalanine, the CDR3 is 15 residues long. CDR3 DNA only is kept here, 45 bases in frame from base 1. CDR1 SGHNT and CDR2 YYREEE were looked up in the germline V gene (reference sequence). The specimen sequenced was PBMCs. The rearrangement joined TRBV5-4 to TRBJ1-2; a tentative D call is TRBD1 (6 bases match). The clonotype was recovered from a woman aged 40 to 50 in good health and CMV-seronegative. The nucleotide sequence reads TGTGCCAGCAGCTTAGCGGGACAAACTAACTATGGCTACACCTTC. Its coded protein is CASSLAGQTNYGYTF.